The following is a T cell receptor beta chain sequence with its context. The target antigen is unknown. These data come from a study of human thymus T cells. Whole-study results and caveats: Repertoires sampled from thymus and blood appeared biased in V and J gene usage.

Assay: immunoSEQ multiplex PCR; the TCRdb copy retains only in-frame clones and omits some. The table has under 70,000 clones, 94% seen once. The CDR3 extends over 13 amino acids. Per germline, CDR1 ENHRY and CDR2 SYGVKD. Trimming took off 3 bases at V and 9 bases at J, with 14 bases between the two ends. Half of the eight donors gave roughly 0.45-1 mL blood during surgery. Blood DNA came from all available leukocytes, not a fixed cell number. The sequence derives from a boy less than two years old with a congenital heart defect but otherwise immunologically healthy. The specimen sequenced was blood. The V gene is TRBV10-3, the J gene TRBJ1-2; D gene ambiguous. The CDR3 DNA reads TGTGCCATCAGTGACCACGGGAACTTAAGCTACACCTTC. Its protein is CAISDHGNLSYTF.